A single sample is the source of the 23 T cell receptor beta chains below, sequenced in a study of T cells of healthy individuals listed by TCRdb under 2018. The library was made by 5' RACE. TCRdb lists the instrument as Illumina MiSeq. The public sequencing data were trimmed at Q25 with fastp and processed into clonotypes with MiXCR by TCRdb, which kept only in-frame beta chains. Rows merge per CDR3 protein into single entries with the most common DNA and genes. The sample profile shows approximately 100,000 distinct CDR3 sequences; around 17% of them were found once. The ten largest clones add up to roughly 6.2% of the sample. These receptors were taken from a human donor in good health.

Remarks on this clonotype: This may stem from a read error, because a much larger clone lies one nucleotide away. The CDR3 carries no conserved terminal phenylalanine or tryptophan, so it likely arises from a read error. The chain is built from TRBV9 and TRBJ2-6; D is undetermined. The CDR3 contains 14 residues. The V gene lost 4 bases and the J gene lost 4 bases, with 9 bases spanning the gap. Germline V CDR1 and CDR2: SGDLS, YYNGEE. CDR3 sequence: CASSLRIGANVLTS. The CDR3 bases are TGTGCCAGCAGCCTACGCATCGGGGCCAACGTCCTGACTTCC.

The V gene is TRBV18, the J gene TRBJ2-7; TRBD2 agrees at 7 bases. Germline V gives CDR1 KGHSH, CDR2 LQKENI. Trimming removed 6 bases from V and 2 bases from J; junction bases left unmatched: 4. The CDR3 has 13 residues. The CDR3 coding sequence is TGTGCCAGCTCGGCGGGAGTCACCTACGAGCAGTACTTC. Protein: CASSAGVTYEQYF.

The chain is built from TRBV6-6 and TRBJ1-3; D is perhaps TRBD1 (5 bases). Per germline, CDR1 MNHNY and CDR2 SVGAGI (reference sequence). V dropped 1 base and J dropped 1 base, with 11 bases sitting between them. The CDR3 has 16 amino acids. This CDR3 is CASSYLARGSGNTIYF. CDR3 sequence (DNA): TGTGCCAGCAGTTACTTGGCTAGGGGTTCTGGAAACACCATATATTTT.

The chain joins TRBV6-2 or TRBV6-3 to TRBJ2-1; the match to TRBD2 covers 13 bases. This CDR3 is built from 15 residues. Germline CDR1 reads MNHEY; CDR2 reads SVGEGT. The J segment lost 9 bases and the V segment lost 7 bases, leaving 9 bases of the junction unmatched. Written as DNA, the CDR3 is TGTGCCAGCACCCTAGGACTAGCGGGAGCCACTGAGCAGTTCTTC. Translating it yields CASTLGLAGATEQFF.

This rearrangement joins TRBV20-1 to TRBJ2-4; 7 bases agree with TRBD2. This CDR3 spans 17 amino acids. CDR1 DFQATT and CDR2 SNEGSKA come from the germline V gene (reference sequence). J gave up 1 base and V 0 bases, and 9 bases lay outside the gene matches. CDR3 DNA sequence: TGCAGTGCTAGAGATCGCGGAGGGAGGGTCGCCAAAAACATTCAGTACTTC. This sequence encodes CSARDRGGRVAKNIQYF.

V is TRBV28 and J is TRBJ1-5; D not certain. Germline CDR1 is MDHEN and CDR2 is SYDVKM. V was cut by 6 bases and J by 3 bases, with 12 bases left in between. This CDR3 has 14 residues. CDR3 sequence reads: CASSLVNSNQPQHF. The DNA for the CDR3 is TGTGCCAGCAGCCTCGTAAATTCCAATCAGCCCCAGCATTTT. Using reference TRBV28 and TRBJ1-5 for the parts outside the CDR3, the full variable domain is DVKVTQSSRYLVKRTGEKVFLECVQDMDHENMFWYRQDPGLGLRLIYFSYDVKMKEKGDIPEGYSVSREKKERFSLILESASTNQTSMYLCASSLVNSNQPQHFGDGTRLSIL.

The DNA for the CDR3 is TGTGCCAGCAGCCCCCGGGCCAGGGAGACCCAGTACTTC. This gives the protein CASSPRARETQYF. The genes are TRBV7-9 and TRBJ2-5, with D uncertain. V lost 5 bases, J lost 5 bases, and 12 bases lay in between. The germline CDR1 and CDR2 sequences are SEHNR and FQNEAQ (reference sequence). This CDR3 contains 13 residues.

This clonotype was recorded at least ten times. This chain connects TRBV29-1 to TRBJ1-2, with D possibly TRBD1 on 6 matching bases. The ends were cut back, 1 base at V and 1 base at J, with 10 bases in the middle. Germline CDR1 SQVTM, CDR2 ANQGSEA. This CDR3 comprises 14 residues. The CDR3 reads CSVEGRGRNYGYTF. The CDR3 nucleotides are TGCAGCGTTGAAGGCAGGGGCCGTAACTATGGCTACACCTTC.

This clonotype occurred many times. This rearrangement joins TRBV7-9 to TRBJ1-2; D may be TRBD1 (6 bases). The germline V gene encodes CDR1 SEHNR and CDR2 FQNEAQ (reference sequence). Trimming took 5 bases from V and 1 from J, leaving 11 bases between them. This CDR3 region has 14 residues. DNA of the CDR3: TGTGCCAGCAGCAACGGACAGTTTAACTATGGCTACACCTTC. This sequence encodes CASSNGQFNYGYTF.

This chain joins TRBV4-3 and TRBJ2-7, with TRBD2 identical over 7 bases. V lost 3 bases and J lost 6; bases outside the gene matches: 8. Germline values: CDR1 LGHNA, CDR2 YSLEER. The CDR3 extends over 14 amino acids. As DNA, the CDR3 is TGCGCCAGCAGCCACGCTAGCGGAGCGGGCGAGCAGTACTTC. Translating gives CASSHASGAGEQYF.

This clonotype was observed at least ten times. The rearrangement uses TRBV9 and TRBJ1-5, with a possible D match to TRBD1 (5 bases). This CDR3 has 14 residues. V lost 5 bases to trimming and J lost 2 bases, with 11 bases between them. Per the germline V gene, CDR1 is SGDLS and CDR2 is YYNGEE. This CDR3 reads CASSPGGGNQPQHF. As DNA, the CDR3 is TGTGCCAGCAGTCCGGGAGGGGGCAATCAGCCCCAGCATTTT.

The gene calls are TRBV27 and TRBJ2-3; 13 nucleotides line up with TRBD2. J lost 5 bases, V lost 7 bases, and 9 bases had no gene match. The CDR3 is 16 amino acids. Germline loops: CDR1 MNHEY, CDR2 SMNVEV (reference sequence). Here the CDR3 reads CASTRLAGGSVDTQYF. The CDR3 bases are TGTGCCAGCACCAGACTAGCGGGAGGTTCTGTAGATACGCAGTATTTT.

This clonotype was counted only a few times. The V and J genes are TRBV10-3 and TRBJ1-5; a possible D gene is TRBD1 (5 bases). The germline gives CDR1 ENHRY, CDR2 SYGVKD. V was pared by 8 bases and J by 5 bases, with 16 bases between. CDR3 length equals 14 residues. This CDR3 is CAIPEGLADQPQHF. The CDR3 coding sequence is TGTGCCATCCCCGAGGGACTAGCCGATCAGCCCCAGCATTTT.

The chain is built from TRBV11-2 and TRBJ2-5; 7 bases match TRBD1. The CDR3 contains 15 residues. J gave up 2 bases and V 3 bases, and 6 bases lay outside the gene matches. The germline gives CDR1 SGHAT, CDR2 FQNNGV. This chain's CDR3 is CASSFNRGFQETQYF. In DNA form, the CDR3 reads TGTGCCAGCAGCTTCAACAGGGGCTTTCAAGAGACCCAGTACTTC.

DNA of the CDR3: TGTGCCAGCAGCTTGGCCTCGTCCTTCAATCAGCCCCAGCATTTT. It yields the protein CASSLASSFNQPQHF. The gene calls are TRBV5-5 and TRBJ1-5; no clear D gene. The CDR3 has 15 residues. Trimming cost V 0 bases and J 3 bases, with 10 bases left between them. Germline CDR1 and CDR2: SGHKS and YYEKEE (reference sequence).

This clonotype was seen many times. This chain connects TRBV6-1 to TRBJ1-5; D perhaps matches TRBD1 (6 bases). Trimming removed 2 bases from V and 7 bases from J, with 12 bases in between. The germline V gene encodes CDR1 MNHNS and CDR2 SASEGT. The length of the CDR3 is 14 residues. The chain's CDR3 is CASSELDRLQPQHF. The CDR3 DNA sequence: TGTGCCAGCAGTGAACTTGACAGGTTACAGCCCCAGCATTTT.

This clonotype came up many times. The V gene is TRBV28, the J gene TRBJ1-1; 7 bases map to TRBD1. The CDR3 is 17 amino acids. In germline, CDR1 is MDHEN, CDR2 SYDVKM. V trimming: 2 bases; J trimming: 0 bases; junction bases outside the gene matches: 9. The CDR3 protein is CASSLTPLGQMNTEAFF. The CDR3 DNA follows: TGTGCCAGCAGTTTAACACCGTTGGGACAGATGAACACTGAAGCTTTCTTT.

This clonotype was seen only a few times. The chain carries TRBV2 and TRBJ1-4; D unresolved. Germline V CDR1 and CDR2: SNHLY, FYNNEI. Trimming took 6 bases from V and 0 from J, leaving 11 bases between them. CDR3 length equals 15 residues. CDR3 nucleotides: TGTGCCAGCAGGCTCGAACAAGCAACTAATGAAAAACTGTTTTTT. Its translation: CASRLEQATNEKLFF.

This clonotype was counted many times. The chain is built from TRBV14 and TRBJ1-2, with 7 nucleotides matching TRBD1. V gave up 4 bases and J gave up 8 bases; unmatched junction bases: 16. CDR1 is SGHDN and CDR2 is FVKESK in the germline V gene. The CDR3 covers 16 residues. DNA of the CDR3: TGTGCCAGCAGCCCAATCGGTACAGGGGAGGTGGAAGGCTACACCTTC. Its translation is CASSPIGTGEVEGYTF.

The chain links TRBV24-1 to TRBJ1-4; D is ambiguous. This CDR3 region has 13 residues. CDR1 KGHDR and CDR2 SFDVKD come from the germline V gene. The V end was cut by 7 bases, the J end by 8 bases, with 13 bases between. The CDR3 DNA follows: TGTGCCACCAGGGCGGGAGAGGCGGAAAAACTGTTTTTT. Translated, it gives CATRAGEAEKLFF.

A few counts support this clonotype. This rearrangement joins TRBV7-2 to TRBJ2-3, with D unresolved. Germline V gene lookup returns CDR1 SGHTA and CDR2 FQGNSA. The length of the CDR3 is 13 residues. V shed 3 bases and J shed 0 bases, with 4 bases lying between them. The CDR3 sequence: CASSFMSTDTQYF. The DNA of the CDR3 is TGTGCCAGCAGCTTTATGAGCACAGATACGCAGTATTTT.

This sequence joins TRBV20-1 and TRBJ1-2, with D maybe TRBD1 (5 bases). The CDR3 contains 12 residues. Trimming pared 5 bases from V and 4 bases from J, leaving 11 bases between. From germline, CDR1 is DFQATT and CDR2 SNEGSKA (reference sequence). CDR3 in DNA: TGCAGTGCTGGCAGGGATAGCTATGGCTACACCTTC. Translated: CSAGRDSYGYTF.

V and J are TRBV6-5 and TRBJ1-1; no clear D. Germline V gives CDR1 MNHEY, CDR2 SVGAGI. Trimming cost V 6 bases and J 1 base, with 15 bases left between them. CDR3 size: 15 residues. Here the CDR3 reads CASRKLPIPNTEAFF. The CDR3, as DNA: TGTGCCAGCAGAAAACTCCCAATCCCGAACACTGAAGCTTTCTTT.